Following are 19 T cell receptor beta chains from one sample sequenced in a study of healthy donors' naive CD4 and CD8 T cells. A linear amplification protocol produced the TCR libraries from about 450 ng of total RNA. TCRdb re-derived calls from the reads in MiXCR, one entry per CDR3 protein. The sample carries approximately 200,000 distinct CDR3 sequences, around 74% recorded once. Sequencing used naive CD4+ and CD8+ T cells sorted from blood, pooled from several donors. Receptors originate from a pool of human donors in good health; the sample pools cells from several healthy donors.

This chain uses TRBV12-3 or TRBV12-4 with TRBJ1-5; D gene unclear. The CDR3 length is 14 residues. V was trimmed by 7 bases and J by 4 bases, leaving 14 bases between them. The CDR3 spells CASTALVRNQPQHF. CDR3 DNA: TGTGCCAGCACGGCGTTGGTGAGGAATCAGCCCCAGCATTTT.

In this sample, this clonotype turned up a few times. The V call is TRBV6-6, the J call TRBJ1-1, with D hard to call. CDR3 length: 12 residues. Looked up from germline, CDR1 is MNHNY and CDR2 is SVGAGI (reference sequence). V was shortened by 5 bases and J by 5 bases, with 9 bases between the two germline ends. The CDR3 sequence: CASSHLKTEAFF. CDR3 coding DNA: TGTGCCAGCAGTCACCTAAAGACTGAAGCTTTCTTT.

This rearrangement joins TRBV5-1 to TRBJ1-3; 8 bases align to TRBD1. The CDR3 totals 14 residues. Germline loops: CDR1 SGHRS, CDR2 YFSETQ. The J segment lost 10 bases and the V segment lost 4 bases, leaving 10 bases of the junction unmatched. In nucleotides, the CDR3 is TGCGCCAGCAGCAAAGACAGGGGCAGGGATACCATATATTTT. Its protein is CASSKDRGRDTIYF.

The CDR3 is CASSYTLKEGDTEAFF. The CDR3 region has the DNA TGTGCCAGCAGTTACACCCTAAAGGAGGGGGACACTGAAGCTTTCTTT. This sequence joins TRBV6-5 and TRBJ1-1; possibly TRBD1 for D (6 bases). Germline V gene data show CDR1 as MNHEY and CDR2 as SVGAGI. V shed 2 bases and J shed 3 bases, with 16 bases lying between them. The CDR3 spans 16 residues.

This clonotype was detected once. The chain couples TRBV6-5 to TRBJ2-7; D is ambiguous. The CDR3 totals 15 residues. Trimming left V 0 bases short and J 4 bases short, with 13 bases between. CDR1 is MNHEY, CDR2 SVGAGI, per germline. The CDR3, as DNA: TGTGCCAGCAGTTACTCAGAGGCCCAGGTTTACGAGCAGTACTTC. Translation: CASSYSEAQVYEQYF.

This chain connects TRBV29-1 to TRBJ1-1, with TRBD1 as a possible D gene (5 bases). V was pared by 1 base and J by 10 bases, with 16 bases between. In germline, CDR1 is SQVTM, CDR2 ANQGSEA. This CDR3 is built from 13 residues. CDR3 coding DNA: TGCAGCGTTGAAGTCTCAGGGCAAAGCGGAGCTTTCTTT. Its protein product is CSVEVSGQSGAFF.

This chain links TRBV5-1 with TRBJ2-2; the match to TRBD1 covers 9 bases. Germline loops: CDR1 SGHRS, CDR2 YFSETQ. With V trimmed by 2 bases and J by 5 bases, 1 base remained unmatched. The CDR3 is 14 residues long. CDR3 in DNA: TGCGCCAGCAGCTTCGGGACAGGGACCGGGGAGCTGTTTTTT. Its translation: CASSFGTGTGELFF. Full variable domain (remainder filled in from reference TRBV5-1 and TRBJ2-2): KAGVTQTPRYLIKTRGQQVTLSCSPISGHRSVSWYQQTPGQGLQFLFEYFSETQRNKGNFPGRFSGRQFSNSRSEMNVSTLELGDSALYLCASSFGTGTGELFFGEGSRLTVL.

The chain combines TRBV30 with TRBJ1-6, with 8 bases fitting TRBD1. The J segment lost 9 bases and the V segment lost 4 bases, leaving 5 bases of the junction unmatched. The CDR3 covers 13 residues. Germline lookup yields CDR1 GTSNPN and CDR2 SVGIG (reference sequence). CDR3 region: CAWTRQGISPLHF. The DNA for the CDR3 is TGTGCCTGGACAAGACAGGGGATTTCACCCCTCCACTTT.

The V call is TRBV29-1, the J call TRBJ2-7; 9 bases align to TRBD1. This CDR3 region has 14 residues. Germline values: CDR1 SQVTM, CDR2 ANQGSEA. The V and J ends lost 5 bases and 5 bases, in that order; junction bases with no gene match: 10. In nucleotides, the CDR3 is TGCAGCGTTCTTACGGGACAGGGACGGGACGAGCAGTACTTC. Its protein product is CSVLTGQGRDEQYF.

This chain joins TRBV6-4 and TRBJ2-3; the match to TRBD1 covers 8 bases. The germline V gene encodes CDR1 MRHNA and CDR2 SNTAGT. The CDR3 contains 15 residues. Trimming at V came to 6 bases and at J to 1 base, leaving 6 bases not matched to a gene. CDR3 bases: TGTGCCAGCAGACCCCAGGGGGCAGGCACAGATACGCAGTATTTT. This encodes CASRPQGAGTDTQYF.

The CDR3 sequence is CASSQPRSNQPQHF. DNA of the CDR3: TGCGCCAGCAGCCAACCCAGGAGCAATCAGCCCCAGCATTTT. The J gene is TRBJ1-5, the V gene TRBV4-1; no clear D. Germline lookup yields CDR1 MGHRA and CDR2 YSYEKL. V gave up 2 bases and J gave up 1 base, with 6 bases separating them. This CDR3 is 14 amino acids long.

CDR3 nucleotide sequence: TGTGCCAGCAAGCCGGACACCGCATTTAGCAATCAGCCCCAGCATTTT. It translates to CASKPDTAFSNQPQHF. The chain joins TRBV6-5 to TRBJ1-5; maybe TRBD1 (5 bases). The CDR3 is made up of 16 amino acids. Looked up from germline, CDR1 is MNHEY and CDR2 is SVGAGI. With 7 bases removed from V and 0 bases from J, the gap between germline ends came to 16 bases.

This clonotype was found once. Relative to the germline gene, one junction end is altered; a read error may explain this. V usage is TRBV30 and J usage is TRBJ1-2, with a possible D match to TRBD1 (5 bases). Germline V gene data show CDR1 as GTSNPN and CDR2 as SVGIG (reference sequence). The length of the CDR3 is 13 residues. The CDR3 DNA follows: TGTGCCTGGAGTACCGGGACCTTCTATCGCTACACCTTC. Its translation: CAWSTGTFYRYTF.

V usage is TRBV30 and J usage is TRBJ1-5, with D unclear. Deletions cut 0 bases from V and 7 bases from J, with 10 bases between. Germline V CDR1 and CDR2: GTSNPN, SVGIG (reference sequence). The length of the CDR3 is 13 residues. The CDR3 DNA reads TGTGCCTGGAGTGTAGCAGGCAGGCAGCCCCAGCATTTT. This sequence encodes CAWSVAGRQPQHF.

As for this clonotype: Since the CDR3 does not end with the conserved phenylalanine or tryptophan, this likely comes from a read error. CDR3 coding DNA: TGTGCCAGCAGTTTAGGGGAGATCTACGAGCAGTACCTC. Protein product: CASSLGEIYEQYL. V and J are TRBV12-3 or TRBV12-4 and TRBJ2-7, with a tentative D call TRBD2 (5 bases). V was cut by 1 base and J by 3 bases, with 7 bases left in between. The CDR3 covers 13 residues.

Remarks on this clonotype: An end of the junction differs from the germline gene, which may be a read error. The CDR3 is CASSRIGSSEQYF. Written as DNA, the CDR3 is TGTGCCAGCAGTCGAATTGGGTCCTCCGAGCAGTACTTC. V and J are TRBV6-5 and TRBJ2-7; no definite D call. The CDR3 is 13 amino acids. The germline CDR1 and CDR2 sequences are MNHEY and SVGAGI.

V is TRBV6-5 and J is TRBJ1-2, with D perhaps TRBD1 (6 bases). The CDR3 loop spans 12 amino acids. Germline V CDR1 and CDR2: MNHEY, SVGAGI. V was clipped by 2 bases and J by 8 bases, with 9 bases between them. The CDR3 is CASSYPGQGYTF. The CDR3 DNA reads TGTGCCAGCAGTTACCCTGGACAGGGCTACACCTTC.

This clonotype was seen just once. The genes are TRBV6-1 and TRBJ2-2, with D perhaps TRBD1 (5 bases). CDR1 and CDR2 (germline): MNHNS, SASEGT. This CDR3 has 15 residues. Trimming stripped 1 base from V and 1 base from J, with 7 bases between. The CDR3 sequence is CASSEGTMNTGELFF. As DNA, the CDR3 is TGTGCCAGCAGTGAAGGGACAATGAACACCGGGGAGCTGTTTTTT.

The CDR3 coding sequence is TGCAGCGCAGGACAGGGGCAAGAGACCCAGTACTTC. It specifies CSAGQGQETQYF. V usage is TRBV29-1 and J usage is TRBJ2-5; the match to TRBD1 covers 9 bases. CDR3 length equals 12 residues. Germline CDR1 is SQVTM and CDR2 is ANQGSEA. V shed 7 bases, J shed 2 bases, and the junction held 2 bases outside the gene matches.